This T cell receptor beta chain derives from a study of shared clonotypes between healthy human individuals. Overall study: Samples came from two female and three male donors aged 18 to 49.

There are a few counts of this clone. J gave up 7 bases and V 6 bases, and 13 bases lay outside the gene matches. CDR3 length: 16 amino acids. Germline loops: CDR1 LNHDA, CDR2 SQIVND (reference sequence). At the deep level, the assay was run. Clones were sequenced by immunoSEQ multiplex PCR, and TCRdb holds only the in-frame ones, with some missing. Here the sample spans hundreds of thousands of clones, roughly 95% being singletons. As defined, naive CD8 cells were CD45RO-negative and positively selected for CCR7, with terminally differentiated effector memory CD45RA+ cells excluded. The sequencing input was naive CD8+ T cells sorted from blood. V is TRBV19 and J is TRBJ2-2; 8 bases are shared with TRBD1. This clonotype was obtained from a woman in her 30s in good health. The CDR3 DNA reads as TGTGCCAGTAGCCCCGGGACAGGTGTATTGATCGGGGAGCTGTTTTTT. This sequence encodes CASSPGTGVLIGELFF.